The clone carrying this T cell receptor (beta chain) was recorded only once. These data come from a study of T cell changes during pregnancy in multiple sclerosis. Profiled with immunoSEQ multiplex PCR; TCRdb holds only in-frame clones, not every one. Of about 52,000 clones detected, roughly 92% appear once; the ten largest clones hold about 0.37%. Between the trimmed V and J ends, which lost 1 base and 7 bases, there was a span of 14 bases. Germline V gene sequence: CDR1 LNHDA, CDR2 SQIVND (reference sequence). CDR3 length equals 15 residues. The sample was CD4+ T cells from peripheral blood mononuclear cells, taken before pregnancy. This TCR was recovered from a female donor with multiple sclerosis, enrolled in a pregnancy study. V is TRBV19 and J is TRBJ1-5, with unresolved D. The DNA of the CDR3 is TGTGCCAGTAGTATAGGCGGACTATCGGGACAGCCCCAGCATTTT. It is translated as CASSIGGLSGQPQHF.